This record concerns one T cell receptor beta chain sequence. Its antigen remains undetermined. Base qualities are missing; no much larger clone stands one base away. This sample was included in a study of CD8 T cells in ankylosing spondylitis (dated by TCRdb to about 2017). With respect to the entire study: The study profiled T cell receptor beta repertoires in healthy donors and ankylosing spondylitis patients to find disease-linked TCR variants. In total, the full study cohort was made up of 95 to 110 healthy donors and 25 ankylosing spondylitis patients. Samples of peripheral blood were taken, and for ankylosing spondylitis patients, synovial fluid was collected as well.

Sequencing was performed on an Illumina HiSeq 2500. Quantitative 5'-RACE with molecular barcodes was used to prepare TCR beta libraries. For the original study's pipeline: To identify disease-linked TCR variants, a new computational method was used, one built on a probabilistic model of VDJ rearrangement. TCRdb redid the processing of the public reads, applying fastp at Q25 and MiXCR, and retained in-frame beta chains. Records with the same CDR3 protein are collapsed into one entry carrying the most frequent genes and DNA. The V and J calls follow TCRdb's processing rather than the paper's. The sample data list 650,000 to 800,000 distinct CDR3 sequences, and under 20% of these were observed just once. 15% to 20% of the sample is held by the ten biggest clonotypes. Summary of the overall study and its limitations: Blood from ankylosing spondylitis patients appeared to be characterized by a TCR beta motif composed of under 10 highly homologous amino acid variants. Significant enrichment of the disease-linked clones was reported in matched synovial fluid samples from ankylosing spondylitis patients. Some motif variants were previously reported in synovial fluid and blood of reactive arthritis patients, suggesting common disease-initiation mechanisms. The disease-linked clones showed a CD8+ phenotype and occurred at relatively low frequencies in peripheral blood.

The receptor was isolated from a male donor with ankylosing spondylitis. The sample consisted of blood, either unsorted or a sorted T cell fraction (not recorded which).

The encoded CDR3 is CASSTGTGDNSPLHF. The bases are TGTGCCAGCAGCACCGGGACAGGCGATAATTCACCCCTCCACTTT. The chain is assembled from TRBV7-9 and TRBJ1-6, with 8 bases aligning to TRBD1. The CDR3 sequence holds 15 residues, the cysteine and phenylalanine included. This entry keeps only the CDR3 DNA: 45 bases, framed from base 1. V has 5 bases trimmed and J has 5 bases trimmed; junction bases matching no gene number 5. CDR1 is given as SEHNR and CDR2 as FQNEAQ, both from the germline V gene (reference sequence).